A single TCR beta chain is shown here with its context. Its specificity is unknown. This entry belongs to a study of siplizumab effects on memory and regulatory T cells. Deletions cut 1 base from V and 2 bases from J, with 8 bases between. Germline lookup yields CDR1 MNHNS and CDR2 SASEGT. The CDR3 covers 15 residues. Study-level points and caveats: Apparently more diverse than memory cells, naive T cells also seemed major alloresponse contributors. Left unconfirmed was the suppressive function of proliferating Tregs from siplizumab cultures.

Clones were sequenced by immunoSEQ multiplex PCR, and TCRdb holds only the in-frame ones, with some missing. Of fewer than 65,000 clones in the sample, 93% were seen once. The clonotype originates from a human donor in good health. Sequencing used CD8+ T cells sorted from blood. This sequence joins TRBV6-1 and TRBJ2-2, with a tentative D call TRBD1 (5 bases). For the CDR3, the DNA is TGTGCCAGCAGTGAAGTGACAGCTAACACCGGGGAGCTGTTTTTT. This translates into CASSEVTANTGELFF.